Given below is one T cell receptor (beta chain) in context. No cognate antigen has been identified for it. No much larger clonotype is one base removed from it; base qualities were not supplied. Using the deep immunoSEQ assay, multiplex PCR amplified TCR CDR3 regions from genomic DNA. Extracted genomic DNA from each cell subset was distributed evenly across all wells of several immunoSEQ 96-well plates, and each plate was treated as a replicate. For sorted subsets, around 0.2 ug of genomic DNA, equivalent to roughly 30,000 T cell genomes, went into each replicate PCR. The purified libraries were quantified using a Qubit 3.0 fluorometer, sized with a Bioanalyzer 2100, and then quantified again using the KAPA Library Quantification kit. Every immunoSEQ 96-well plate was sequenced on a separate single-read 150-cycle Illumina NextSeq 550 flow cell. In the source study's methods: Because only junctional sequences without quality scores were contained in the immunoSEQ output, filtering matching that applied to full-length reads could not be performed. Sequences were annotated with PyIR, a Python wrapper for IgBLAST v1.9, and V/J genes and CDR3 were assigned using IMGT germline references. Any read was removed if the V/J assignment was weak (E-value above 1e-6), the CDR3 was missing, or the read contained stop codons, out-of-frame junctions, or ambiguous translated residues. V3J clonotypes were defined by identical inferred V gene, J gene, and CDR3 amino acid sequence. Percentage overlap between repertoires was calculated by dividing the number of shared unique clonotypes by the size of the smaller repertoire. Richness of each repertoire was evaluated using RTK rarefaction, the Chao1 estimator, and Recon v2.1 estimates of unobserved clonotypes. Generation probabilities were computed with OLGA for all TCRbeta clonotypes obtained by the gDNA method from several donors. The table was pulled from immuneACCESS by TCRdb, which kept in-frame rearrangements only. Such tables lose some clones; where checked, under half of the loss comes from unresolved V genes, and the rest has no known cause. That table supplies the V and J calls and clone size; D and trimming were determined from the DNA. For this sample the table gives 900,000 to 1,200,000 clones, of which approximately 80% were detected only once. 0.6% to 0.7% of the sample goes to the ten largest clones.

This specimen belongs to a study of shared clonotypes between healthy human individuals (dated by TCRdb to the early 2020s). Background for the entire study: A couple of women and a few men aged 18 to 49 years were included in the cohort. Leukapheresis yielded between about 0.94 and 9 billion PBMCs per donor. Different laboratories and diverse techniques were used to prepare libraries and sequence TCR repertoires, to increase sequencing depth and limit assay-specific biases. Blood TCR repertoires of five healthy adults were deeply sequenced to estimate repertoire size and the extent of clonotype sharing between individuals. For each donor, CD4 naive and CD4 memory were each run on three plates, CD8 naive on two plates, and CD8 memory on one plate.

Summary of the overall study and its limitations: Rarefaction of sorted-subset datasets indicated incomplete sequencing despite the large sequencing depth. Across a handful of donors, around 5.4% of naive CD4, more than 3% of naive CD8, about 2% of memory CD4, and roughly 0.41% of memory CD8 clonotypes were shared. Pairwise subsampling indicated that sequencing depth was expected to affect the degree of clonotype sharing among donors. The genetic and exposure-history diversity represented was limited by the small number of donors. Estimated clonotype richness was generally larger for naive than for memory subsets. Sampling was restricted to blood, and TCR repertoires in tissues likely differ from the TCR repertoires found in blood. Clonotypes shared by all four sorted-subset donors showed higher generation probabilities than non-shared clonotypes.

CDR1 and CDR2 are read off the germline V gene as SGHTA and FQGNSA. From the cysteine through the phenylalanine, the CDR3 covers 13 amino acids. The retained sequence is limited to the CDR3, 39 bases, with the frame set at the first base. Relative to germline, V is missing 2 bases and J is missing 9 bases, with 3 bases of the junction outside any gene match. Healthy HIV-negative adults with no recently reported acute infections or vaccinations were included as donors. All donors were Caucasian adults living in Nashville, Tennessee, USA. CD4+ T cells were enriched by magnetic negative selection; naive cells were then positively selected on CD45RA, and the negative fraction formed the memory subset. Blood was collected by leukapheresis, and PBMCs were isolated by Ficoll-Histopaque density gradient centrifugation and then cryopreserved in liquid nitrogen vapor phase. Analytical flow cytometry was used to check the purity and quantity of every magnetically sorted T cell population. Genomic DNA was isolated from every sorted fraction and measured by UV absorbance on a Nanodrop 2000c.

The TCR sequence derives from a man between 18 and 29 years old in good health. Some clones in this sample may be carry-over from other donors' samples. The sequencing sample was made of memory CD4+ T cells from PBMCs. This specimen's cell subset or site label, interpreted: CD45RA-negative fraction. The V and J genes are TRBV7-2 and TRBJ2-1, with 8 central nucleotides matching TRBD2. The nucleotide sequence reads TGTGCCAGCAGCTTATCCCGGGGGGGTGAGCAGTTCTTC. This translates into CASSLSRGGEQFF. Extended through the reference TRBV7-2 and TRBJ2-1 proteins, this CDR3 yields the full variable domain: GAGVSQSPSNKVTEKGKDVELRCDPISGHTALYWYRQSLGQGLEFLIYFQGNSAPDKSGLPSDRFSAERTGGSVSTLTIQRTQQEDSAVYLCASSLSRGGEQFFGPGTRLTVL.